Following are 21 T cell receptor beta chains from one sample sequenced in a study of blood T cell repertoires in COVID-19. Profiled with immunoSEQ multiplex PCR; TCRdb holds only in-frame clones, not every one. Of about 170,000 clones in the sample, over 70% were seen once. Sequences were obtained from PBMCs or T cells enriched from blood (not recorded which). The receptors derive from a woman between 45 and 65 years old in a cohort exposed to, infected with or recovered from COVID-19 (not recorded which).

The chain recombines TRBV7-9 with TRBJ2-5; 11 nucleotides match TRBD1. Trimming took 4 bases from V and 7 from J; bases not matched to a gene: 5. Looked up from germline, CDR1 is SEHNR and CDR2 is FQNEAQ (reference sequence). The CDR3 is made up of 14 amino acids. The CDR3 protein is CASSSGQGGRTQYF. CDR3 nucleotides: TGTGCCAGCAGCTCGGGACAGGGGGGGAGGACCCAGTACTTC.

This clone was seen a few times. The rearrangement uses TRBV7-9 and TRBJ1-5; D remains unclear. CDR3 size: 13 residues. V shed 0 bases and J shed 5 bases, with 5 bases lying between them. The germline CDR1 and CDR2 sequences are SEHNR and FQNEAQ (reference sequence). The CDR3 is CASSLAGDQPQHF. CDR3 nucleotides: TGTGCCAGCAGCTTAGCAGGAGATCAGCCCCAGCATTTT.

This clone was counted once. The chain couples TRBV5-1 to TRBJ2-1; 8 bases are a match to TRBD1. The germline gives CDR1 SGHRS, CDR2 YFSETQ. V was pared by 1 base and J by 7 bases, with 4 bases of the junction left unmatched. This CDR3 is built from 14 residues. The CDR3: CASSLMGQENEQFF. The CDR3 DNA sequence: TGCGCCAGCAGCTTGATGGGACAGGAGAATGAGCAGTTCTTC.

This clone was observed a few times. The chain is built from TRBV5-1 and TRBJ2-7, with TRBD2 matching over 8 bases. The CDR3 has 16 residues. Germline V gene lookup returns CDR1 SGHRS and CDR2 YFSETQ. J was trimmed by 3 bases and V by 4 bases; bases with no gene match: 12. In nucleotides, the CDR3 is TGCGCCAGCAGCCCTCGCATTAGCGGGAACAGCTACGAGCAGTACTTC. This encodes CASSPRISGNSYEQYF. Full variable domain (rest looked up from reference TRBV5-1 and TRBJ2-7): KAGVTQTPRYLIKTRGQQVTLSCSPISGHRSVSWYQQTPGQGLQFLFEYFSETQRNKGNFPGRFSGRQFSNSRSEMNVSTLELGDSALYLCASSPRISGNSYEQYFGPGTRLTVT.

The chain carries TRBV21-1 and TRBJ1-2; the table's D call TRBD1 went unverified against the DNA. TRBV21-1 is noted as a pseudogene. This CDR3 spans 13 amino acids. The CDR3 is CASTYDRFYGYTF. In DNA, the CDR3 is TGTGCCAGCACCTACGACAGGTTCTATGGCTACACCTTC.

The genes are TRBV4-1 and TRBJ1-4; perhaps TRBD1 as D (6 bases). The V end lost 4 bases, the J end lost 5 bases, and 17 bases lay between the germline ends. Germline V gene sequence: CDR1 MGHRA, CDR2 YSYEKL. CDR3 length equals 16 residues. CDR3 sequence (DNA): TGCGCCAGCAGCCCGGGGGGGGCCAGGGCGAATGAAAAACTGTTTTTT. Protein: CASSPGGARANEKLFF.

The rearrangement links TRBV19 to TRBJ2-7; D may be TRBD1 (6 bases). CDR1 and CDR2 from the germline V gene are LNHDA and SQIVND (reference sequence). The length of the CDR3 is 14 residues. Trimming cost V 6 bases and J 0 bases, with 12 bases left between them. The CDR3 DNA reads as TGTGCCAGTAGCCCCCCAGGGGTCTCCTACGAGCAGTACTTC. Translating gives CASSPPGVSYEQYF.

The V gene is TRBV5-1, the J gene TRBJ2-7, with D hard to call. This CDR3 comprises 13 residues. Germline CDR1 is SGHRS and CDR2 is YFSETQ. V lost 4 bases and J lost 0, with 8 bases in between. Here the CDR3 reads CASSPENSYEQYF. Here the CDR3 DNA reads TGCGCCAGCAGCCCCGAGAACTCCTACGAGCAGTACTTC.

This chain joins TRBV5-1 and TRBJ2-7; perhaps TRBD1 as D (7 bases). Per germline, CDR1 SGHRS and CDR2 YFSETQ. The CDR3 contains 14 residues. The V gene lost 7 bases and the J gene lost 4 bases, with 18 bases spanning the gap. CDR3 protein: CASAGIGGAYEQYF. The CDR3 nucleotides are TGCGCCAGCGCGGGAATAGGGGGCGCTTACGAGCAGTACTTC.

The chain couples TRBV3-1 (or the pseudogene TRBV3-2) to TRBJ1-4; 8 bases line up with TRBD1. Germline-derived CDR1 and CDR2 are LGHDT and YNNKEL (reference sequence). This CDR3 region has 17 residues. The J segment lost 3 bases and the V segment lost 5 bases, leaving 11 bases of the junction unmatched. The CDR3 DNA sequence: TGTGCCAGCAGCGAGGCCCAGGGGGCATCGTCTAATGAAAAACTGTTTTTT. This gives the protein CASSEAQGASSNEKLFF.

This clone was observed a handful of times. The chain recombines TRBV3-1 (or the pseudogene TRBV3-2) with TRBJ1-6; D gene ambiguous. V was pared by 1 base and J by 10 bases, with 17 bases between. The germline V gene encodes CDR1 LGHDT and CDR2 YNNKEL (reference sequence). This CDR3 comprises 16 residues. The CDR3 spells CASSQGIGRTESPLHF. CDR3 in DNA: TGTGCCAGCAGCCAAGGGATAGGGAGAACTGAGTCACCCCTCCACTTT.

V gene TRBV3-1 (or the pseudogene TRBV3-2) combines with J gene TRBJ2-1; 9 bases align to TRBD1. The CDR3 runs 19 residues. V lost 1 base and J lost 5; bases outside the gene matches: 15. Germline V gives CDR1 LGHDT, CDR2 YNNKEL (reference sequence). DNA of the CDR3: TGTGCCAGCAGCCAAGGGACAGGGGCGAGGCGGCCAAAGGACAATGAGCAGTTCTTC. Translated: CASSQGTGARRPKDNEQFF.

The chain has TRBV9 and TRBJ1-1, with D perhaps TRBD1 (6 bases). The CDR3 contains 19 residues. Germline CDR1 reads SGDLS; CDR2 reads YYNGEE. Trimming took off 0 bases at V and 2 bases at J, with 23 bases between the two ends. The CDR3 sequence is CASSVARDSPNRENTEAFF. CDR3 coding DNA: TGTGCCAGCAGCGTAGCGAGAGACTCCCCCAACAGGGAAAACACTGAAGCTTTCTTT.

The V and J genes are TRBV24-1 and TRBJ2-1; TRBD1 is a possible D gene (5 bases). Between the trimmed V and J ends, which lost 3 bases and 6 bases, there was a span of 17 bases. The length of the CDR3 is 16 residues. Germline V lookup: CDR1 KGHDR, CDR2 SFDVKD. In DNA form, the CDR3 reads TGTGCCACCAGTGATCTGACTTCGCCCCAGGGCAATGAGCAGTTCTTC. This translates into CATSDLTSPQGNEQFF.

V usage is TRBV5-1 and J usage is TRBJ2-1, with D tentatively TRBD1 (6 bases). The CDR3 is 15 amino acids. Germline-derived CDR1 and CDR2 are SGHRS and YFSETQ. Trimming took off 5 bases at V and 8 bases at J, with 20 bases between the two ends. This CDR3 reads CASRRTGSPSDEQFF. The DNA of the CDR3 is TGCGCCAGCAGGCGAACAGGGTCCCCTTCGGATGAGCAGTTCTTC.

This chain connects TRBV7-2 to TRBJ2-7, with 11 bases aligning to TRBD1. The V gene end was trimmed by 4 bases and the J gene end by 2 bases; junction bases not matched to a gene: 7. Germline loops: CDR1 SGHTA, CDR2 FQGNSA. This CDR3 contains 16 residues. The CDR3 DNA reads TGTGCCAGCAGCTCAGATCCGGGACAGGGGGCCTACGAGCAGTACTTC. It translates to CASSSDPGQGAYEQYF.

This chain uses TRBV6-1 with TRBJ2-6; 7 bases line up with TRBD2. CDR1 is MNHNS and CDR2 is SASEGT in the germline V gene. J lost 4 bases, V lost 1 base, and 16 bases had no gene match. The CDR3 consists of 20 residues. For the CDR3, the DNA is TGTGCCAGCAGTGAAGAAACGCGGACTAGGATTATTTCCGGGGCCAACGTCCTGACTTTC. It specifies CASSEETRTRIISGANVLTF.

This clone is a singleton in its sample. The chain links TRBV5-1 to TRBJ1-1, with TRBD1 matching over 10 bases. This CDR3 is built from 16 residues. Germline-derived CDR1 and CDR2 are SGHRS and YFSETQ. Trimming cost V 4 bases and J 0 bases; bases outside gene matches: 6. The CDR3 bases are TGCGCCAGCAGCGAGCGACAGGGGGCTTTGAACACTGAAGCTTTCTTT. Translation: CASSERQGALNTEAFF.

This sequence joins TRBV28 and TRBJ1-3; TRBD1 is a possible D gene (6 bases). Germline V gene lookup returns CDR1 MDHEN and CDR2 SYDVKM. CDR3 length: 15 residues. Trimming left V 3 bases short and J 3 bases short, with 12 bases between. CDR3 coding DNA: TGTGCCAGCAGTTTCAGGGGTGCTCTTGGAAACACCATATATTTT. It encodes CASSFRGALGNTIYF.

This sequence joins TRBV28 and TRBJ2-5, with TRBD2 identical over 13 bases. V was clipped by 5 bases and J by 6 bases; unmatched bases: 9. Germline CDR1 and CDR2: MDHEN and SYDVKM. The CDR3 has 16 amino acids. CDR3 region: CASSTPTSGRRKTQYF. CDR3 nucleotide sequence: TGTGCCAGCAGTACCCCGACTAGCGGGAGGAGAAAGACCCAGTACTTC.

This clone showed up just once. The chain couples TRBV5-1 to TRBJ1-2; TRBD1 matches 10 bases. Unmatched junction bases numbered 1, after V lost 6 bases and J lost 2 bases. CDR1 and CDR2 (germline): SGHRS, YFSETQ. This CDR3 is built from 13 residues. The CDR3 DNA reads TGCGCCAGCACGACAGGGGGCAACTATGGCTACACCTTC. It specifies CASTTGGNYGYTF.